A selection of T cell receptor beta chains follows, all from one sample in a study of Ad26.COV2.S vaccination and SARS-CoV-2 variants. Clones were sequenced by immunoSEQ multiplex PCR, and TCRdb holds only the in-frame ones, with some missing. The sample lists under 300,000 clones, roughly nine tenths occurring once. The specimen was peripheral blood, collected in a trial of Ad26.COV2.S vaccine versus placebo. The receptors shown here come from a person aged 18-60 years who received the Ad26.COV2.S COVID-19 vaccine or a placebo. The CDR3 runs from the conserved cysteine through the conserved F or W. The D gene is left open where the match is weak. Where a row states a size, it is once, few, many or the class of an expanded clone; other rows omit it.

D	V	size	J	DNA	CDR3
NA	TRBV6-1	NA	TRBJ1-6	TGTGCCAGCAGTGAAGCAGGGACCAATTCACCCCTCCACTTT	CASSEAGTNSPLHF
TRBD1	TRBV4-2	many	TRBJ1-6	TGTGCCAGCAGCCGGTCGACAGGGGGCTCCTATAATTCACCCCTCCACTTT	CASSRSTGGSYNSPLHF
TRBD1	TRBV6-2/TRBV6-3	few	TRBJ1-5	TGTGCCAGCAGTTACCGGGACAGGATTCAGCCCCAGCATTTT	CASSYRDRIQPQHF
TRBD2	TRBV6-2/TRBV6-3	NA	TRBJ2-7	TGTGCCAGCAGTTACTACACTAGCGGGGGTACCTACGAGCAGTACTTC	CASSYYTSGGTYEQYF
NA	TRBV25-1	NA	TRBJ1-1	TGTGCCAGCAGTGTTCGAAGGGAAACTGAAGCTTTCTTT	CASSVRRETEAFF
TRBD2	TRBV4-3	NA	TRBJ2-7	TGCGCCAGCAGCCAAGATCGGGCGGGGGGGGAAGAGCAGTACTTC	CASSQDRAGGEEQYF
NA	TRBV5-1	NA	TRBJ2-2	TGCGCCAGCAGCATCCAGGGGGGGAAAGCCGGGGAGCTGTTTTTT	CASSIQGGKAGELFF
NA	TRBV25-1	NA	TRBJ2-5	TGTGCCAGCAGTGACCGAACCCGTCAAGAGACCCAGTACTTC	CASSDRTRQETQYF
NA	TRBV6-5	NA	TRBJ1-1	TGTGCCAGCATTCAACAGGGGAACACTGAAGCTTTCTTT	CASIQQGNTEAFF
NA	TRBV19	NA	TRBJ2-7	TGTGCCAGTAGTGAACTTCTACCTCGGGCCGGGGAGACCTACGAGCAGTACTTC	CASSELLPRAGETYEQYF
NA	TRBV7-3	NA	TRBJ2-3	TGTGCCAGCAGCTTTCAGGGATTAGATACGCAGTATTTT	CASSFQGLDTQYF
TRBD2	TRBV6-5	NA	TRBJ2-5	TGTGCCAGCAGGACTAGCGGGGGGACCCAGTACTTC	CASRTSGGTQYF
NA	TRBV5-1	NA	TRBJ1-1	TGCGCCAGCAGCTTGTTAGTTGAGAACACTGAAGCTTTCTTT	CASSLLVENTEAFF
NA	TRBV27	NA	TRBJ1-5	TGTGCCAGCAGTAAGGGGCCTCAGCCCCAGCATTTT	CASSKGPQPQHF
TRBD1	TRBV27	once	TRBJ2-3	TGTGCCAGCAGCATCAGGCCAAGACAGGGGGGAACAGATACGCAGTATTTT	CASSIRPRQGGTDTQYF
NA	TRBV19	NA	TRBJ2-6	TGTGCCAGTAGTAAGACAACTGGGGCCAACGTCCTGACTTTC	CASSKTTGANVLTF
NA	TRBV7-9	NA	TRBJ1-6	TGTGCCAGCAGCTTCGGAGCCAATTCACCCCTCCACTTT	CASSFGANSPLHF
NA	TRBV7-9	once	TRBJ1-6	TGTGCCAGCAGGGTAGAGGGCACTGGAGGATATAATTCACCCCTCCACTTT	CASRVEGTGGYNSPLHF
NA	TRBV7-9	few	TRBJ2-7	TGTGCCAGCAGCTTAGTTTACAGGGTCGAGCAGTACTTC	CASSLVYRVEQYF
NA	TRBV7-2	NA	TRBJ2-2	TGTGCCAGCAGCTCCGGGGGGCAGGGCGGGGAGCTGTTTTTT	CASSSGGQGGELFF
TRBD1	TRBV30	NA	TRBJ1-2	TGTGCCTGGGACAGGGGGCACATAGTCTATGGCTACACCTTC	CAWDRGHIVYGYTF
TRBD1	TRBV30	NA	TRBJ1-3	TGTGCCTGGAGTTGGGGGACAGAGGATGACACCATATATTTT	CAWSWGTEDDTIYF
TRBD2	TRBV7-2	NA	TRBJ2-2	TGTGCCAGCAGCTTAAACGGGAAAAGCGGGGGCAAGGCCGGGGAGCTGTTTTTT	CASSLNGKSGGKAGELFF
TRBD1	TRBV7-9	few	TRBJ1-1	TGTGCCAGCAGCTTGGGGACAGGGGGTATGAACACTGAAGCTTTCTTT	CASSLGTGGMNTEAFF
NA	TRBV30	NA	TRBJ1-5	TGTGCCTGGAGTGCAGGCCTGGGGAGCAATCAGCCCCAGCATTTT	CAWSAGLGSNQPQHF
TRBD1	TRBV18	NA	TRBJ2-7	TGTGCCAGCTCACCAGATAGAGCAGGGGGCAGATACGAGCAGTACTTC	CASSPDRAGGRYEQYF
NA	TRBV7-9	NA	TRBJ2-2	TGTGCCAGCAGCTTAGCTGTAGGGGAGCTGTTTTTT	CASSLAVGELFF
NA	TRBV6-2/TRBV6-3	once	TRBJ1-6	TGTGCCAGCAGTTACCAAGGGCAGGGGCGCCACTTT	CASSYQGQGRHF
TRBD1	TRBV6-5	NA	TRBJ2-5	TGTGCCAGCAGTCACCGGACAGGGGGCGAGACCCAGTACTTC	CASSHRTGGETQYF
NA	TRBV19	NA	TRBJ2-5	TGTGCCAGTAGTACTTGGGCGGAACAAGAGACCCAGTACTTC	CASSTWAEQETQYF
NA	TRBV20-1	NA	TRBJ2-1	TGCAGTGTATTCAAGGGACCAGAGCAGTTCTTC	CSVFKGPEQFF